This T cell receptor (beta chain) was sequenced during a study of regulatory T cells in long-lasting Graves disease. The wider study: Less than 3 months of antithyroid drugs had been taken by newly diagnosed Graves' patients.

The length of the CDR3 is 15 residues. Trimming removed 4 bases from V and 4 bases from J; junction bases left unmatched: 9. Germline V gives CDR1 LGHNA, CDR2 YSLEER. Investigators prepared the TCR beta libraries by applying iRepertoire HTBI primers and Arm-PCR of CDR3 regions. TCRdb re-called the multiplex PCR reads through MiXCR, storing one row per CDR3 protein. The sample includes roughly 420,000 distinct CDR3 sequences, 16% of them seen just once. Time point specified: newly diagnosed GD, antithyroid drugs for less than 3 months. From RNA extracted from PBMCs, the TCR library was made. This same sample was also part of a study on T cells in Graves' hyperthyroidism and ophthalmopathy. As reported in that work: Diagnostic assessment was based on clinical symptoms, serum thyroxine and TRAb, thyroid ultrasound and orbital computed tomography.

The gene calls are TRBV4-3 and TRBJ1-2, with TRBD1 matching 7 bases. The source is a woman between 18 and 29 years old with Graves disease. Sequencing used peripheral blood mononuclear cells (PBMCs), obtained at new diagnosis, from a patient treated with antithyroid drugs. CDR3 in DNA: TGCGCCAGCAGCCTAGGGACAGCCGGTATCTATGGCTACACCTTC. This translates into CASSLGTAGIYGYTF.